This TCR beta chain is from a study of CD8 T cells in ankylosing spondylitis (dated by TCRdb to the late 2010s). Notes on the research overall: T cell receptor beta repertoires were profiled in healthy donors and ankylosing spondylitis patients so that disease-linked TCR variants could be found. Peripheral blood was sampled, and synovial fluid was also collected from ankylosing spondylitis patients. The full study cohort comprised about 24 ankylosing spondylitis patients and roughly 110 healthy donors. General conclusions and limits of the study: The disease-linked clones showed a CD8+ phenotype and occurred at relatively low frequencies in peripheral blood. A TCR beta motif made up of several highly homologous amino acid variants appeared to be characteristic of blood from ankylosing spondylitis patients. Some TCR beta motif variants had previously been reported in synovial fluid and blood of reactive arthritis patients, which suggested common disease-initiation mechanisms. The disease-linked clones were reported to be significantly enriched in matched synovial fluid samples from ankylosing spondylitis patients.

V is pruned by 3 bases and J by 1 base, leaving 5 bases of the junction without a gene match. The germline V gene (reference sequence) specifies SGHAT as CDR1 and FQDESV as CDR2. Spanning cysteine to phenylalanine, the CDR3 consists of 15 amino acids. The kept DNA is CDR3 alone, 45 bases in frame from the first base. TCRdb shows the sequencer as Illumina HiSeq 2500. TCR beta libraries were prepared by quantitative 5'-RACE with molecular barcodes. The original pipeline was this. To identify disease-linked TCR variants, a new computational method was used, one built on a probabilistic model of VDJ rearrangement. The public reads were quality trimmed at Q25 with fastp and then assembled into clones with MiXCR by TCRdb, keeping productive beta chains. Entries that share a CDR3 protein sequence are merged under the most common genes and DNA. TCRdb assigned the V and J calls; the authors' analysis was not used. The sample table holds a few hundred thousand distinct CDR3 sequences, of which approximately 7.4% were seen once. The top ten clones comprise approximately 14% of the sample.

In its sample, this clonotype was seen many times. The specificity of this receptor is unknown. No base quality information exists; no much larger clone differs at one position. This TCR was recovered from a male donor with ankylosing spondylitis. Material: blood, either unsorted or a sorted T cell fraction (not recorded which). This chain is built from TRBV11-1 and TRBJ2-5; TRBD1 agrees with 7 junctional bases. The CDR3 corresponds to CASSFSGTAQETQYF. At the DNA level, the sequence is TGTGCCAGCAGCTTTTCCGGGACAGCCCAAGAGACCCAGTACTTC.